A selection of T cell receptor beta chains follows, all from one sample in a study of T cells after yellow fever vaccination. TCRdb fed the 5' RACE reads into MiXCR, producing one record per CDR3 protein. Seen here are 300,000 or so distinct CDR3 sequences, about 6.9% observed once, and the top ten hold roughly 19%. The sequences come from PBMCs, collected around 45 days after the first yellow fever vaccination. Source of these receptors: a young man who received the YFV17D yellow fever vaccine. CDR3s leave out the opening cysteine and the closing phenylalanine or tryptophan. Each record gives: J gene, CDR3 length, V gene, CDR3 protein.

TRBJ1-1,11,TRBV2,ASMTRVSTEAF
TRBJ2-1,13,TRBV5-1,ASSLAGGPNNEQF
TRBJ2-7,14,TRBV7-8,ASSPGGSTARYEQY
TRBJ2-2,15,TRBV3-1,ASSQETAGLGTGELF
TRBJ1-1,12,TRBV5-1,ASSANRGETEAF
TRBJ2-2,12,TRBV19,ASSILATTGELF
TRBJ2-4,11,TRBV6-2/TRBV6-3,ASCGGGQNIQY
TRBJ1-2,9,TRBV29-1,SVEDGYGYT
TRBJ2-2,16,TRBV4-2,ASSQERGLAANTGELF
TRBJ2-5,12,TRBV4-3,ASSPLAYQETQY
TRBJ1-1,12,TRBV5-1,ASSPDRTNTEAF
TRBJ2-5,15,TRBV4-2,ASSQPIGTSGSETQY
TRBJ2-2,12,TRBV11-2,ASSKALSAGELF
TRBJ2-3,13,TRBV12-3/TRBV12-4,ASSPGTRPTDTQY
TRBJ2-2,14,TRBV6-2/TRBV6-3,ASRSGLAGGPGELF
TRBJ2-2,13,TRBV20-1,SASGGGPNTGELF
TRBJ2-7,15,TRBV10-3,AISESPLRQRAYEQY
TRBJ1-5,12,TRBV20-1,SARDFRSNQPQH
TRBJ2-3,12,TRBV6-5,ASSSPRGADTQY
TRBJ1-5,12,TRBV6-1,ASSPRVAAQPQH
TRBJ2-1,14,TRBV7-2,ASSWIAGGPQDEQF
TRBJ1-4,13,TRBV9,ASSARQGVNEKLF
TRBJ1-2,13,TRBV20-1,SARRGGRDTYGYT
TRBJ1-5,11,TRBV7-9,ASAQQSNQPQH
TRBJ2-6,11,TRBV30,AWSVQGANVLT
TRBJ2-2,14,TRBV2,ASSGGPSRSGGELF
TRBJ1-2,9,TRBV5-6,ASTGLRGYT
TRBJ1-1,12,TRBV9,ASSVGRVNTEAF
TRBJ2-1,15,TRBV14,ASSQDVGPSPYNEQF
TRBJ2-3,15,TRBV12-3/TRBV12-4,ASRPRRRSPSTDTQY
TRBJ1-1,11,TRBV9,ASSVGSGSEAF